This T cell receptor (beta chain) appears in the sequencing data of a study of OX40 agonist ivuxolimab in advanced cancers. Background on the study: Participants could have had prior anti-PD-1, anti-PD-L1 or anti-CTLA-4 therapy, and 40% had some.

Study conclusions and caveats: Among T cells, CD8+ cells averaged more expanded clones than CD4+ cells. Some nonresponders likewise displayed low normalized T-cell clonal expansion.

No patient had autoimmune disease or received systemic immunosuppression. CDR3 length: 13 residues. V was pared by 8 bases and J by 4 bases, with 4 bases of the junction left unmatched. Notes on this clone: Its antigen is not known.

The repertoire was sequenced with immunoSEQ multiplex PCR; TCRdb's copy has only in-frame clones and lacks some. The sample carries 77,000 or so clones, roughly 85% recorded once. This sequence joins TRBV23-1 and TRBJ1-5; 8 nucleotides match TRBD1. TRBV23-1 is an ORF; its function is uncertain. The material was CD4+ or CD8+ T cells sorted from blood, obtained in a trial of the OX40 agonist ivuxolimab. The receptor comes from an adult with an advanced solid tumor such as melanoma, head and neck, liver or kidney cancer. This CDR3 reads CASPQGANQPQHF. Written as DNA, the CDR3 is TGCGCCAGCCCGCAGGGGGCGAATCAGCCCCAGCATTTT.